Each of the 32 T cell receptor beta chains below was sequenced from the same sample in a study of blood T cell repertoires in COVID-19. Some clones are missing from TCRdb's copy, which holds only in-frame ones; the method was immunoSEQ multiplex PCR. Found here are 200,000 to 300,000 clones, roughly 85% of them singletons; the top ten hold approximately 5%. What was sequenced was peripheral blood. These receptors all come from a man over 45 with COVID-19, enrolled during active disease.

The chain carries TRBV25-1 and TRBJ2-7; D unresolved. This CDR3 has 13 amino acids. Germline V CDR1 and CDR2: MGHDK, SYGVNS. The V end was cut by 8 bases, the J end by 0 bases, with 11 bases between. The DNA of the CDR3 is TGTGCCAGCCGCCCCCCCGGCTCCTACGAGCAGTACTTC. Its protein is CASRPPGSYEQYF.

J is TRBJ1-2 and V is TRBV5-1, with D possibly TRBD1 on 6 matching bases. This CDR3 has 13 amino acids. Germline V gene data show CDR1 as SGHRS and CDR2 as YFSETQ. Trimming shortened V by 4 bases and J by 6 bases, and 13 bases separated the two germline ends. The CDR3 nucleotides read TGCGCCAGCAGCCCGGGGGGGCAGGATGGCTACACCTTC. This gives the protein CASSPGGQDGYTF.

The chain links TRBV5-1 to TRBJ2-1, with 8 bases identical to TRBD2. CDR3 length: 15 residues. Germline CDR1 SGHRS, CDR2 YFSETQ. Trimming removed 0 bases from V and 7 bases from J; junction bases left unmatched: 6. CDR3 loop: CASSLAGLGRNEQFF. DNA of the CDR3: TGCGCCAGCAGCTTGGCGGGACTAGGAAGGAATGAGCAGTTCTTC.

This clone was counted a few times. This rearrangement joins TRBV18 to TRBJ2-2; the match to TRBD1 covers 7 bases. The CDR3 spans 15 residues. Germline V lookup: CDR1 KGHSH, CDR2 LQKENI. The J segment lost 5 bases and the V segment lost 3 bases, leaving 6 bases of the junction unmatched. CDR3 region: CASSPGQLPTGELFF. The CDR3 DNA reads as TGTGCCAGCTCACCGGGACAGCTACCTACCGGGGAGCTGTTTTTT.

The rearrangement uses TRBV30 and TRBJ2-7, with 10 bases fitting TRBD2. This CDR3 contains 15 residues. Germline V gene data show CDR1 as GTSNPN and CDR2 as SVGIG (reference sequence). CDR3 sequence reads: CAWGPLAGESYEQYF. The CDR3 DNA is TGTGCATGGGGTCCTCTAGCGGGGGAATCCTACGAGCAGTACTTC.

The chain is built from TRBV3-1 (or the pseudogene TRBV3-2) and TRBJ1-2; 7 bases fit TRBD1. Germline CDR1 reads LGHDT; CDR2 reads YNNKEL (reference sequence). This CDR3 spans 17 amino acids. V gave up 5 bases and J gave up 1 base; unmatched junction bases: 13. The CDR3 nucleotides read TGTGCCAGCAGCGCAGGGGCACCGGGACAGCATAACTATGGCTACACCTTC. Its protein is CASSAGAPGQHNYGYTF.

The chain uses TRBV11-3 and TRBJ2-7; 9 positions match TRBD1. The CDR3 is made up of 14 amino acids. Germline V gene sequence: CDR1 SGHNT, CDR2 YENEEA. J lost 2 bases, V lost 5 bases, and 4 bases had no gene match. CDR3 DNA sequence: TGTGCCAGCAGCCCTGGACAGGGGACCTACGAGCAGTACTTC. This codes for CASSPGQGTYEQYF. Supplemented by reference TRBV11-3 and TRBJ2-7, the full variable domain reads EAGVVQSPRYKIIEKKQPVAFWCNPISGHNTLYWYLQNLGQGPELLIRYENEEAVDDSQLPKDRFSAERLKGVDSTLKIQPAELGDSAVYLCASSPGQGTYEQYFGPGTRLTVT.

This clone has just a few counts. V gene TRBV18 combines with J gene TRBJ2-3; 15 bases fit TRBD2. Germline V gene sequence: CDR1 KGHSH, CDR2 LQKENI. This CDR3 comprises 18 residues. V gave up 6 bases and J gave up 2 bases; unmatched junction bases: 9. CDR3 nucleotide sequence: TGTGCCAGCTCCCAGGGACTAGCGGGGGGCCCGAACACAGATACGCAGTATTTT. It is translated as CASSQGLAGGPNTDTQYF.

The chain employs TRBV6-5 and TRBJ2-1, with 11 bases that match TRBD2. Losses at the gene ends were 5 bases for V and 5 bases for J; bases not matched to a gene: 2. Germline lookup yields CDR1 MNHEY and CDR2 SVGAGI. The CDR3 length is 14 residues. CDR3 nucleotide sequence: TGTGCCAGCAGTACTAGCGGGGGTAACAATGAGCAGTTCTTC. Translated, it gives CASSTSGGNNEQFF.

V is TRBV18 and J is TRBJ2-5; 8 bases align to TRBD2. V was pared by 2 bases and J by 2 bases, with 13 bases of the junction left unmatched. The germline gives CDR1 KGHSH, CDR2 LQKENI. The CDR3 runs to 18 residues. As DNA, the CDR3 is TGTGCCAGCTCACCATGGACTGCGGTAGCGGGGACACAAGAGACCCAGTACTTC. Amino acid sequence: CASSPWTAVAGTQETQYF. Full variable domain (rest looked up from reference TRBV18 and TRBJ2-5): NAGVMQNPRHLVRRRGQEARLRCSPMKGHSHVYWYRQLPEEGLKFMVYLQKENIIDESGMPKERFSAEFPKEGPSILRIQQVVRGDSAAYFCASSPWTAVAGTQETQYFGPGTRLLVL.

The table lists this clone with a few counts. The gene calls are TRBV11-3 and TRBJ2-5; tentatively, D is TRBD2 (5 bases). Germline V gives CDR1 SGHNT, CDR2 YENEEA. The CDR3 length is 14 residues. With 1 base removed from V and 4 bases from J, the gap between germline ends came to 10 bases. The CDR3 protein is CASSLGGSGETQYF. The DNA for the CDR3 is TGTGCCAGCAGCTTAGGTGGCAGCGGAGAGACCCAGTACTTC.

V usage is TRBV7-2 and J usage is TRBJ2-1, with TRBD1 identical over 7 bases. J lost 5 bases, V lost 4 bases, and 8 bases had no gene match. The germline gives CDR1 SGHTA, CDR2 FQGNSA. CDR3 length: 15 residues. CDR3 DNA sequence: TGTGCCAGCAGCTCCGACAGGGAAGCCCACAATGAGCAGTTCTTC. It yields the protein CASSSDREAHNEQFF.

The chain is built from TRBV12-3 or TRBV12-4 and TRBJ2-5; D is perhaps TRBD1 (6 bases). Deletions cut 2 bases from V and 3 bases from J, with 7 bases between. The CDR3 runs to 13 residues. The CDR3: CASSLNREETQYF. In DNA form, the CDR3 reads TGTGCCAGCAGTTTAAACAGGGAAGAGACCCAGTACTTC.

The chain combines TRBV27 with TRBJ2-4, with D uncertain. CDR3 length: 14 residues. CDR1 MNHEY and CDR2 SMNVEV come from the germline V gene (reference sequence). With 6 bases removed from V and 0 bases from J, the gap between germline ends came to 9 bases. In DNA, the CDR3 is TGTGCCAGCAGCCCGAGTCTAGCCAAAAACATTCAGTACTTC. This encodes CASSPSLAKNIQYF.

This clone was picked up one time. This chain joins TRBV5-1 and TRBJ1-1; maybe TRBD1 (5 bases). Trimming removed 3 bases at V and 1 base at J, with 10 bases between. Germline-derived CDR1 and CDR2 are SGHRS and YFSETQ. The CDR3 length is 14 residues. The CDR3 DNA sequence: TGCGCCAGCAGCTGGGCCGGGGGGAACACTGAAGCTTTCTTT. Translating it yields CASSWAGGNTEAFF.

This rearrangement joins TRBV3-1 (or the pseudogene TRBV3-2) to TRBJ2-5; tentatively, D is TRBD2 (6 bases). Trimming shortened V by 0 bases and J by 0 bases, and 8 bases separated the two germline ends. The germline V gene has CDR1 LGHDT and CDR2 YNNKEL (reference sequence). This CDR3 contains 15 residues. This chain's CDR3 is CASSQELADQETQYF. For the CDR3, the DNA is TGTGCCAGCAGCCAAGAATTAGCGGACCAAGAGACCCAGTACTTC.

The rearrangement uses TRBV3-1 (or the pseudogene TRBV3-2) and TRBJ2-3; D not certain. Looked up from germline, CDR1 is LGHDT and CDR2 is YNNKEL (reference sequence). V lost 0 bases and J 12 bases, leaving 10 bases between the germline ends. The CDR3 sequence is 12 residues long. The CDR3 is CASSQDGRRQYF. CDR3 nucleotides: TGTGCCAGCAGCCAAGATGGTAGAAGACAGTATTTT.

This chain links TRBV5-4 with TRBJ2-7, with 14 bases aligning to TRBD2. J lost 7 bases, V lost 4 bases, and 7 bases had no gene match. The CDR3 is made up of 15 amino acids. Germline loops: CDR1 SGHNT, CDR2 YYREEE (reference sequence). The CDR3, as DNA: TGTGCCAGCAGCATGACTAGCGGGGGGGCCGAGGAGCAGTACTTC. Residues: CASSMTSGGAEEQYF.

The sample holds a few counts of this clone. The J gene is TRBJ1-5, the V gene TRBV2; D uncertain. Germline V gene lookup returns CDR1 SNHLY and CDR2 FYNNEI. There are 15 residues in the CDR3. Deletions cut 7 bases from V and 4 bases from J, with 17 bases between. CDR3 amino acids: CASTSGGSTNQPQHF. In DNA form, the CDR3 reads TGTGCCAGCACTTCGGGAGGGTCTACAAATCAGCCCCAGCATTTT.

This clone has only a few counts. Written as DNA, the CDR3 is TGTGCCAGCAGTCCGGGAGCCCCCACGCAAAAACTGTTTTTT. Translating it yields CASSPGAPTQKLFF. The chain couples TRBV6-5 to TRBJ1-4; no definite D call. Trimming removed 5 bases from V and 9 bases from J, with 16 bases in between. The CDR3 extends over 14 amino acids. Germline loops: CDR1 MNHEY, CDR2 SVGAGI.

This chain links TRBV3-1 (or the pseudogene TRBV3-2) with TRBJ1-2; unclear D gene. Trimming cost V 0 bases and J 0 bases, with 8 bases left between them. The CDR3 extends over 15 amino acids. Germline CDR1 is LGHDT and CDR2 is YNNKEL (reference sequence). The CDR3 nucleotides are TGTGCCAGCAGCCAAGAAACGTACACTAACTATGGCTACACCTTC. Amino acid sequence: CASSQETYTNYGYTF.

This clone was recorded a few times. This chain uses TRBV7-9 with TRBJ2-3, with TRBD2 as a possible D gene (6 bases). CDR1 SEHNR and CDR2 FQNEAQ come from the germline V gene (reference sequence). V lost 5 bases and J 0 bases, leaving 15 bases between the germline ends. The length of the CDR3 is 16 residues. The CDR3 loop reads CASSQKSGLSTDTQYF. Here the CDR3 DNA reads TGTGCCAGCAGCCAGAAATCGGGACTGAGCACAGATACGCAGTATTTT.

This clone was detected only a few times. The chain couples TRBV15 to TRBJ2-1; D is perhaps TRBD2 (6 bases). Between the trimmed V and J ends, which lost 5 bases and 4 bases, there was a span of 15 bases. The CDR3 is 15 amino acids. Germline CDR1 reads LNHNV; CDR2 reads YYDKDF (reference sequence). The CDR3 is CATSGRRGGYNEQFF. The CDR3 nucleotides are TGTGCCACCAGCGGGAGGAGGGGAGGATACAATGAGCAGTTCTTC.

This clone was found a few times. This chain joins TRBV7-2 and TRBJ2-5; D is uncertain. V was cut by 1 base and J by 7 bases, with 13 bases left in between. The CDR3 consists of 14 residues. Germline CDR1 is SGHTA and CDR2 is FQGNSA. The CDR3 spells CASSLEVGFRTQYF. CDR3 bases: TGTGCCAGCAGCTTAGAAGTCGGGTTCAGGACCCAGTACTTC.

The rearrangement joins TRBV5-1 to TRBJ2-1; 13 bases agree with TRBD2. The CDR3 runs 15 residues. The germline CDR1 and CDR2 sequences are SGHRS and YFSETQ. The trim removed 5 bases at V and 5 bases at J, leaving 4 bases unmatched. The CDR3 bases are TGCGCCAGCAGTTCGGGACTAGCGGGAAACAATGAGCAGTTCTTC. Its translation: CASSSGLAGNNEQFF.

This sequence joins TRBV19 and TRBJ1-3; weak D call: TRBD1 (6 bases). Germline V gene data show CDR1 as LNHDA and CDR2 as SQIVND (reference sequence). Trimming cost V 8 bases and J 0 bases, with 11 bases left between them. The CDR3 is 14 residues long. The CDR3 here is CASADRSSGNTIYF. The CDR3 region has the DNA TGTGCCAGTGCCGACAGGTCCTCTGGAAACACCATATATTTT.

The V and J genes are TRBV5-6 and TRBJ2-2; 14 bases line up with TRBD2. The CDR3 sequence is 16 residues long. V lost 4 bases and J lost 9; bases outside the gene matches: 8. Germline CDR1 is SGHDT and CDR2 is YYEEEE. The DNA of the CDR3 is TGTGCCAGCAGCCATGGACTAGCGGGGGGTAGCCGGGAGCTGTTTTTT. Translating it yields CASSHGLAGGSRELFF.

The J gene is TRBJ1-2, the V gene TRBV6-6; D perhaps matches TRBD1 (5 bases). Germline values: CDR1 MNHNY, CDR2 SVGAGI (reference sequence). This CDR3 spans 16 amino acids. V was cut by 0 bases and J by 5 bases, with 16 bases left in between. CDR3: CASSYSAGTFQYGYTF. The CDR3 coding sequence is TGTGCCAGCAGTTACTCGGCGGGGACGTTCCAATATGGCTACACCTTC.

V usage is TRBV6-5 and J usage is TRBJ2-3; tentatively, D is TRBD1 (5 bases). The germline CDR1 and CDR2 sequences are MNHEY and SVGAGI. The CDR3 covers 15 residues. Between the trimmed V and J ends, which lost 6 bases and 0 bases, there was a span of 13 bases. This CDR3 is CASSDRFSSTDTQYF. The CDR3 coding sequence is TGTGCCAGCAGCGACAGATTTTCTAGCACAGATACGCAGTATTTT.

The chain couples TRBV7-3 to TRBJ2-3; weak D call: TRBD1 (6 bases). V was pared by 1 base and J by 5 bases, with 13 bases between. Germline V CDR1 and CDR2: SGHTA, FQGTGA. This CDR3 contains 15 residues. The CDR3 DNA sequence: TGTGCCAGCAGCTTAAACAGGGCAGTTGGAGATACGCAGTATTTT. It encodes CASSLNRAVGDTQYF.

The chain has TRBV6-2 or TRBV6-3 and TRBJ2-5; D possibly corresponds to TRBD1 (6 bases). CDR1 MNHEY and CDR2 SVGEGT come from the germline V gene. The CDR3 is 11 residues long. Between the trimmed V and J ends, which lost 5 bases and 5 bases, there was a span of 6 bases. CDR3 nucleotide sequence: TGTGCCAGCAGTACAGGGGAGACCCAGTACTTC. This translates into CASSTGETQYF.

V usage is TRBV5-1 and J usage is TRBJ1-2; maybe TRBD1 (5 bases). The CDR3 is made up of 17 amino acids. The V and J ends lost 0 bases and 2 bases respectively, with 17 bases between them. Germline V gene sequence: CDR1 SGHRS, CDR2 YFSETQ. CDR3 sequence (DNA): TGCGCCAGCAGCTTGGGTCAGGGAGGTAAAAAGAACTATGGCTACACCTTC. Translation gives CASSLGQGGKKNYGYTF.